This T cell receptor beta chain was sequenced for a study of regulatory T cells in long-lasting Graves disease. A note on this clonotype: A much larger clone differs by one base, so this may be a read error. The CDR3 does not close with the conserved phenylalanine or tryptophan, likely indicating a read error.

As for time point: persistent/refractory GD, antithyroid drugs over 5 years with positive TRAb. The TCR library was made from RNA that had been extracted from PBMCs in TRIzol. The ends lost 6 bases at V and 11 bases at J; junction bases unmatched: 12. The CDR3 extends over 14 amino acids. The authors built TCR beta libraries using iRepertoire HTBI primers and Arm-PCR of CDR3 regions. TCRdb reanalysed the multiplex PCR reads using MiXCR and keeps one entry per CDR3 protein. In the table there are 700,000 or so distinct CDR3 sequences, approximately 29% of which are singletons. The receptor comes from a female donor with Graves disease. The V call is TRBV12-3 or TRBV12-4, the J call TRBJ1-1; 10 bases fit TRBD1. The material sequenced was peripheral blood mononuclear cells (PBMCs), taken when the disease was refractory, from a patient treated with antithyroid drugs. Here the CDR3 DNA reads TGTGCCAGCAGCTCCGGGACAGGGGATTTTATTGCTTTCTCT. Amino acids: CASSSGTGDFIAFS.